What follows are 28 T cell receptor beta chains derived from one specimen sequenced in a study of cytomegalovirus exposure and HLA in healthy donors. With 60 Vbeta and 13 Jbeta primers, the PCR was carried out. Some clones are missing from TCRdb's copy, which holds only in-frame ones; the method was immunoSEQ multiplex PCR. This table holds 90,000 to 130,000 clones. The specimen sequenced was PBMCs. Source of these receptors: a man aged 35-49 years in good health and CMV-seropositive.

The V call is TRBV18, the J call TRBJ2-1, with 14 bases that match TRBD2. CDR1 is KGHSH, CDR2 LQKENI, per germline. J lost 6 bases, V lost 2 bases, and 3 bases had no gene match. This CDR3 region has 16 residues. CDR3 nucleotide sequence: TGTGCCAGCTCACCAACGGGACTAGCGGGAGCCAATGAGCAGTTCTTC. This translates into CASSPTGLAGANEQFF.

The chain employs TRBV15 and TRBJ1-1; unclear D gene. CDR3 length: 13 amino acids. Between the trimmed V and J ends, which lost 5 bases and 0 bases, there was a span of 7 bases. The V gene's germline CDR1 is LNHNV and CDR2 YYDKDF (reference sequence). DNA for the CDR3: TGTGCCACCAGCTTCAGGTTGAACACTGAAGCTTTCTTT. Translating gives CATSFRLNTEAFF.

The V call is TRBV7-2, the J call TRBJ1-2; D is uncertain. Germline CDR1 and CDR2: SGHTA and FQGNSA. CDR3 size: 12 residues. V shed 0 bases and J shed 6 bases, with 5 bases lying between them. The DNA of the CDR3 is TGTGCCAGCAGCTTAGCGAGTGATGGCTACACCTTC. Protein sequence: CASSLASDGYTF.

The chain is built from TRBV27 and TRBJ2-2; tentatively, D is TRBD2 (7 bases). The CDR3 contains 14 residues. Germline assignment: CDR1 MNHEY and CDR2 SMNVEV (reference sequence). V was cut by 8 bases and J by 5 bases, with 15 bases left in between. The CDR3 sequence: CASGGASPTGELFF. The CDR3 region has the DNA TGTGCCAGCGGGGGGGCTAGTCCGACCGGGGAGCTGTTTTTT.

The chain couples TRBV6-6 to TRBJ2-7; the D gene is possibly TRBD1 (5 bases). Germline V lookup: CDR1 MNHNY, CDR2 SVGAGI (reference sequence). CDR3 length: 13 residues. Deletions cut 6 bases from V and 3 bases from J, with 12 bases between. The CDR3 region is CASSRQYDYEQYF. The CDR3 bases are TGTGCCAGCAGCCGACAGTACGACTACGAGCAGTACTTC.

This chain uses TRBV5-5 with TRBJ1-5, with D possibly matching TRBD1 (5 bases). Per germline, CDR1 SGHKS and CDR2 YYEKEE (reference sequence). The germline V and J ends were trimmed by 0 bases and 6 bases, with 19 bases remaining between them. CDR3 size: 17 residues. CDR3 in DNA: TGTGCCAGCAGCTTGGTCTGGGGCTTGACTTCGAGTCAGCCCCAGCATTTT. As protein: CASSLVWGLTSSQPQHF.

The chain carries TRBV20-1 and TRBJ2-1; TRBD2 agrees at 7 bases. Trimming took 7 bases from V and 10 from J; bases not matched to a gene: 7. This CDR3 spans 11 amino acids. Germline lookup yields CDR1 DFQATT and CDR2 SNEGSKA (reference sequence). DNA of the CDR3: TGCAGTGGCTCGGAGGGACTAGAGCAGTTCTTC. Its translation is CSGSEGLEQFF.

The V gene is TRBV27, the J gene TRBJ2-2, with TRBD1 identical over 9 bases. The CDR3 totals 15 residues. J gave up 5 bases and V 6 bases, and 7 bases lay outside the gene matches. Per the germline V gene, CDR1 is MNHEY and CDR2 is SMNVEV (reference sequence). The CDR3 nucleotides are TGTGCCAGCAGCCGGGGACAGGGTGGAACCGGGGAGCTGTTTTTT. Its translation: CASSRGQGGTGELFF.

The rearrangement joins TRBV29-1 to TRBJ2-2; possible D gene TRBD2, 5 bases. The length of the CDR3 is 14 residues. Germline V gene lookup returns CDR1 SQVTM and CDR2 ANQGSEA. V lost 6 bases and J lost 0, with 11 bases in between. CDR3 coding DNA: TGCAGCGTCCGGTCCGGGGCGAACACCGGGGAGCTGTTTTTT. Translated, it gives CSVRSGANTGELFF.

This rearrangement joins TRBV15 to TRBJ2-3; 9 bases match TRBD1. J gave up 0 bases and V 5 bases, and 12 bases lay outside the gene matches. The CDR3 totals 18 residues. The germline CDR1 and CDR2 sequences are LNHNV and YYDKDF (reference sequence). CDR3 protein: CATSVGTGKFPSTDTQYF. The CDR3 bases are TGTGCCACCAGCGTTGGGACAGGGAAATTCCCGAGCACAGATACGCAGTATTTT.

The J gene is TRBJ1-4, the V gene TRBV5-1; 7 bases are shared with TRBD1. Per germline, CDR1 SGHRS and CDR2 YFSETQ. This CDR3 comprises 15 residues. The junction had 11 bases not matched to a gene; V was cut back by 4 bases and J by 8 bases. CDR3 nucleotides: TGCGCCAGCAGCATGAGACAGGGCCGAGGAGAAAAACTGTTTTTT. Translated, it gives CASSMRQGRGEKLFF.

V usage is TRBV28 and J usage is TRBJ2-7; 10 bases are shared with TRBD1. CDR1 and CDR2 (germline): MDHEN, SYDVKM. The length of the CDR3 is 15 residues. The V and J ends lost 5 bases and 2 bases, in that order; junction bases with no gene match: 6. CDR3 DNA: TGTGCCAGCAGTCCGGGACAGGGGTACCCCTACGAGCAGTACTTC. Encoded protein: CASSPGQGYPYEQYF.

The rearrangement uses TRBV10-3 and TRBJ2-7, with 10 bases fitting TRBD2. The J segment lost 4 bases and the V segment lost 6 bases, leaving 9 bases of the junction unmatched. The CDR3 is 15 residues long. The V gene's germline CDR1 is ENHRY and CDR2 SYGVKD. CDR3 nucleotides: TGTGCCATCAGAGCTAGCGGGGGAGGACTATACGAGCAGTACTTC. Encoded protein: CAIRASGGGLYEQYF.

The rearrangement uses TRBV13 and TRBJ1-3; 7 bases fit TRBD1. J was trimmed by 0 bases and V by 5 bases; bases with no gene match: 7. The CDR3 has 16 residues. Germline V gene sequence: CDR1 PRHDT, CDR2 FYEKMQ (reference sequence). CDR3 sequence: CASSIPGQSSGNTIYF. CDR3 DNA sequence: TGTGCCAGCAGCATACCGGGACAGAGCTCTGGAAACACCATATATTTT.

The chain carries TRBV7-9 and TRBJ2-3, with TRBD2 matching over 10 bases. The germline V gene has CDR1 SEHNR and CDR2 FQNEAQ (reference sequence). The length of the CDR3 is 18 residues. Germline trimming cut 1 base from V and 2 bases from J; bases unmatched to any gene: 9. CDR3 coding DNA: TGTGCCAGCAGCTTAGGACCCAAACTAGCGGGGATCACAGATACGCAGTATTTT. Translating it yields CASSLGPKLAGITDTQYF. Using reference TRBV7-9 and TRBJ2-3 for the parts outside the CDR3, the full variable domain is DTGVSQNPRHKITKRGQNVTFRCDPISEHNRLYWYRQTLGQGPEFLTYFQNEAQLEKSRLLSDRFSAERPKGSFSTLEIQRTEQGDSAMYLCASSLGPKLAGITDTQYFGPGTRLTVL.

The CDR3 reads CASSNQGTGELFF. The CDR3, as DNA: TGTGCCAGCAGCAATCAGGGTACCGGGGAGCTGTTTTTT. The V call is TRBV7-9, the J call TRBJ2-2, with D possibly being TRBD1 (5 bases). Germline V gene sequence: CDR1 SEHNR, CDR2 FQNEAQ (reference sequence). Trimming removed 5 bases from V and 5 bases from J, with 9 bases in between. CDR3 length: 13 amino acids.

V is TRBV5-6 and J is TRBJ2-7; 7 bases map to TRBD2. CDR1 SGHDT and CDR2 YYEEEE come from the germline V gene. This CDR3 region has 15 residues. After removal of 0 bases from V and 2 bases from J, the junction contained 5 bases not matched to a gene. In nucleotides, the CDR3 is TGTGCCAGCAGCTTGGGCCCGGGACTAACCTACGAGCAGTACTTC. Amino acid sequence: CASSLGPGLTYEQYF.

This chain connects TRBV28 to TRBJ2-2; the match to TRBD1 covers 9 bases. The CDR3 runs 16 residues. CDR1 is MDHEN, CDR2 SYDVKM, per germline. V shed 5 bases, J shed 4 bases, and the junction held 8 bases outside the gene matches. The CDR3 coding sequence is TGTGCCAGCAGTATTCCTAGGACAGGGGTCACCGGGGAGCTGTTTTTT. Encoded protein: CASSIPRTGVTGELFF.

The chain couples TRBV28 to TRBJ2-3, with 9 bases aligning to TRBD2. Trimming at V came to 5 bases and at J to 5 bases, leaving 23 bases not matched to a gene. The CDR3 covers 20 residues. Per the germline V gene, CDR1 is MDHEN and CDR2 is SYDVKM. The CDR3 sequence: CASSKLGGGREGLGLDTQYF. The DNA for the CDR3 is TGTGCCAGCAGTAAACTAGGAGGTGGGCGGGAGGGCCTGGGTTTAGATACGCAGTATTTT.

The V and J genes are TRBV28 and TRBJ1-2, with a tentative D call TRBD1 (5 bases). V shed 10 bases and J shed 4 bases, with 13 bases lying between them. This CDR3 region has 12 residues. In germline, CDR1 is MDHEN, CDR2 SYDVKM. CDR3 amino acids: CAITGVVYGYTF. The CDR3 nucleotides are TGTGCCATCACGGGGGTTGTCTATGGCTACACCTTC.

The rearrangement links TRBV25-1 to TRBJ1-1; perhaps TRBD1 as D (6 bases). Germline CDR1 is MGHDK and CDR2 is SYGVNS. The V and J ends lost 1 base and 5 bases respectively, with 14 bases between them. CDR3 length equals 15 residues. The CDR3 sequence: CASSESGRGATEAFF. As DNA, the CDR3 is TGTGCCAGCAGTGAATCGGGTCGGGGGGCGACTGAAGCTTTCTTT.

The chain combines TRBV27 with TRBJ2-7, with D tentatively TRBD1 (6 bases). This CDR3 is 14 amino acids long. Trimming shortened V by 6 bases and J by 3 bases, and 15 bases separated the two germline ends. From germline, CDR1 is MNHEY and CDR2 SMNVEV (reference sequence). The CDR3 loop reads CASRAEGQDYEQYF. DNA of the CDR3: TGTGCCAGCAGGGCCGAGGGACAAGACTACGAGCAGTACTTC.

This sequence joins TRBV19 and TRBJ2-1; TRBD2 aligns across 8 bases. CDR1 LNHDA and CDR2 SQIVND come from the germline V gene (reference sequence). This CDR3 is built from 16 residues. Trimming cost V 9 bases and J 0 bases; bases outside gene matches: 10. CDR3 sequence (DNA): TGTGCCAGCAGACCTCTCAGCGGGAGCTCCTACAATGAGCAGTTCTTC. Protein sequence: CASRPLSGSSYNEQFF.

The chain uses TRBV18 and TRBJ2-7, with D maybe TRBD1 (7 bases). This CDR3 contains 13 residues. The germline CDR1 and CDR2 sequences are KGHSH and LQKENI. V lost 3 bases and J 6 bases, leaving 12 bases between the germline ends. Here the CDR3 DNA reads TGTGCCAGCTCACCTTACCAGGGGGGCGAGCAGTACTTC. Amino acids: CASSPYQGGEQYF.

The chain links TRBV14 to TRBJ1-5; 9 nucleotides agree with TRBD1. The V segment lost 4 bases and the J segment 7 bases; nucleotides outside the gene matches: 8. Germline CDR1 and CDR2: SGHDN and FVKESK. This CDR3 has 15 amino acids. CDR3 amino acids: CASSPGGQGFQPQHF. Written as DNA, the CDR3 is TGTGCCAGCAGCCCTGGTGGACAGGGGTTCCAGCCCCAGCATTTT.

V is TRBV5-6 and J is TRBJ1-4; 7 positions match TRBD1. From germline, CDR1 is SGHDT and CDR2 YYEEEE. This CDR3 is built from 16 residues. The V gene end was trimmed by 4 bases and the J gene end by 8 bases; junction bases not matched to a gene: 14. The CDR3 DNA reads as TGTGCCAGCAGCCAAATGGACAGGCCGCTTAGCGAAAAACTGTTTTTT. Protein: CASSQMDRPLSEKLFF.

The J gene is TRBJ1-3, the V gene TRBV19; TRBD1 matches at 9 bases. The V segment lost 3 bases and the J segment 0 bases; nucleotides outside the gene matches: 15. CDR1 and CDR2 from the germline V gene are LNHDA and SQIVND (reference sequence). The CDR3 totals 20 residues. The CDR3 bases are TGTGCCAGTAGTATCCCGTACTCCGGGACAGGGATCCTCTCTGGAAACACCATATATTTT. It codes for CASSIPYSGTGILSGNTIYF. The whole variable domain, remainder taken from reference TRBV19 and TRBJ1-3, is DGGITQSPKYLFRKEGQNVTLSCEQNLNHDAMYWYRQDPGQGLRLIYYSQIVNDFQKGDIAEGYSVSREKKESFPLTVTSAQKNPTAFYLCASSIPYSGTGILSGNTIYFGEGSWLTVV.

The V call is TRBV7-3, the J call TRBJ2-3; 11 positions agree with TRBD2. This CDR3 is 17 amino acids long. Per the germline V gene, CDR1 is SGHTA and CDR2 is FQGTGA. Trimming cost V 0 bases and J 5 bases; bases outside gene matches: 7. The CDR3: CASSLTTLAGGIDTQYF. The CDR3 DNA follows: TGTGCCAGCAGCTTAACGACGCTAGCGGGAGGCATAGATACGCAGTATTTT.